This T cell receptor (beta chain) was identified in a study of shared clonotypes between healthy human individuals. The germline V gene encodes CDR1 MNHNS and CDR2 SASEGT. The trim removed 2 bases at V and 2 bases at J, leaving 2 bases unmatched. The CDR3 loop spans 15 amino acids. The protocol was immunoSEQ multiplex PCR, while the TCRdb copy is restricted to in-frame clones and leaves out a portion. The table records 900,000 to 1,200,000 clones, around 78% of them present only once. This clonotype was sampled from a man younger than 35 in good health. Some clones in this sample may be carry-over from other donors' samples. Sequencing was done on a sample of memory CD4+ T cells from PBMCs. Indicated subset: CD45RA-negative fraction. V and J are TRBV6-1 and TRBJ2-1; 8 nucleotides match TRBD2. CDR3 DNA: TGTGCCAGCAGTGAACTAGCGGGTCCCTACAATGAGCAGTTCTTC. Translating gives CASSELAGPYNEQFF.